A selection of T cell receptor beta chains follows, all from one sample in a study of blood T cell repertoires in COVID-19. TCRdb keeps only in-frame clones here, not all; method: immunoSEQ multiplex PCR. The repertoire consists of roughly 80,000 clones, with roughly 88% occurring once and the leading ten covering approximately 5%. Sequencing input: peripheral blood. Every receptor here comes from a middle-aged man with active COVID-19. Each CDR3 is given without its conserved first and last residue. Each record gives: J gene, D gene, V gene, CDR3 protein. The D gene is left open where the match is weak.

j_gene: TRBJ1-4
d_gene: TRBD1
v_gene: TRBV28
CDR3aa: ASSLGQGTTNEKLF

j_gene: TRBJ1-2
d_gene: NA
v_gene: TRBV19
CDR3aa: ASKRNLNYGYT

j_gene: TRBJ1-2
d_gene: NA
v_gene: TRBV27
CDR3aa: ASSPDRSYGYT

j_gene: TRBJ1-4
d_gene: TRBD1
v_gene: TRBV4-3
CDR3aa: ASSRLTGGGSEKLF

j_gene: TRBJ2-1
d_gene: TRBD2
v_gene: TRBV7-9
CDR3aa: ASSFGLAGGSYNEQF

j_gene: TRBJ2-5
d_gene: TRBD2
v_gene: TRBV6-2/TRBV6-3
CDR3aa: ASSSPRAGGQETQY

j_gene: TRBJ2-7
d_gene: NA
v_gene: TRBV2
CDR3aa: ASSEAGTVEQY

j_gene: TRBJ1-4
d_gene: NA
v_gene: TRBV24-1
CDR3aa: ATSDSTPRESEKLF

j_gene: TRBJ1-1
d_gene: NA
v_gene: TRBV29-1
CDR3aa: SARGTGPEAF

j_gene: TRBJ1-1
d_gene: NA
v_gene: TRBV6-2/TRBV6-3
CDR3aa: ASSYTRDTEAF

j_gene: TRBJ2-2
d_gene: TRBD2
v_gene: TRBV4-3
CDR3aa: ASSQEIGGLAGEGDTGELF

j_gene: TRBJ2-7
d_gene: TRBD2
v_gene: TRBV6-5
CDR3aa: ASSYRLAGSYEQY

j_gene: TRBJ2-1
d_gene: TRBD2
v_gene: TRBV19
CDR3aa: ASTPRGWTSGLHNEQF

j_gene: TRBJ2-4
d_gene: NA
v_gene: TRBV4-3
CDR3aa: ASSQDPPRELTKNIQY

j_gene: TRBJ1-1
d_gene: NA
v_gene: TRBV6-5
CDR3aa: ASSPRVLSTEAF

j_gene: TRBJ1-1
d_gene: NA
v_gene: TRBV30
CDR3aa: AWSAGGETEAF

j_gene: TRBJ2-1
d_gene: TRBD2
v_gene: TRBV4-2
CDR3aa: ASSQGGLAVYNEQF

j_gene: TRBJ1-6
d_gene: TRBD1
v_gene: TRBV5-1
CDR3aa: ASSLGTGTNNSPLH

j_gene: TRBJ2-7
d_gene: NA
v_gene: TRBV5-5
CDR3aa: ASSLGQAGEQY

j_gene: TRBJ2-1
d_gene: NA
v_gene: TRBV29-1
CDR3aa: SVEGLALRNEQF

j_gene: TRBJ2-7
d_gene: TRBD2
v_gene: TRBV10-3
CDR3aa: AIHSSGSYEQY

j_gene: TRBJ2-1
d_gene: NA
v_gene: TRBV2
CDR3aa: ASKNGDNEQF

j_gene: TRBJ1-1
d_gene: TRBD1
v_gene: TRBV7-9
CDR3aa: ASSLAGQLNTEAF

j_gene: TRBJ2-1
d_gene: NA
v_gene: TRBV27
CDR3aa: ASVGSDEQF

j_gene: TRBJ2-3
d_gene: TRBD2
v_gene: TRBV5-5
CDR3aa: ASSRGVAGTDTQY

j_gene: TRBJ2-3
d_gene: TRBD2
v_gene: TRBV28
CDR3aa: ASSLAGATDTQY

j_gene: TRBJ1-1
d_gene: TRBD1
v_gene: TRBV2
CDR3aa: ASRGQTTEAF

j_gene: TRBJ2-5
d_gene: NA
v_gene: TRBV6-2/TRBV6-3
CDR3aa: ASSYMTTAGETQY

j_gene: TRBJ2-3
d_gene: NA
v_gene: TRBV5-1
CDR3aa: ASRRDSSTDTQY

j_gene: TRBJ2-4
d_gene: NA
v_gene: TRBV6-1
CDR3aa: ASLERSKNIQY

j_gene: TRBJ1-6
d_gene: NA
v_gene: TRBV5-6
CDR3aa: ASSLELKNSPLH

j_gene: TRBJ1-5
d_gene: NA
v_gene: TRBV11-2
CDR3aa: ASSLDPNGGQPQH

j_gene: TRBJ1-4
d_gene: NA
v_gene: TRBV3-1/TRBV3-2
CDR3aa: ASCRGSTNEKLF

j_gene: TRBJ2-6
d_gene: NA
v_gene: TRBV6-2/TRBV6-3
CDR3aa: ASSYGRVSGANVLT

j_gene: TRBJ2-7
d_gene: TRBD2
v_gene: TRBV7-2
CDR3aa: ASSSPSGTSEREQY

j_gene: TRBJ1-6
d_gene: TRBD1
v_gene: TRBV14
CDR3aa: ASSRTGNSPLH

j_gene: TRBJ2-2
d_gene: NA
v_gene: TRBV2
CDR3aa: ASRLTGSTGELF

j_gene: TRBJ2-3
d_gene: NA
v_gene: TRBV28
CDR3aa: ASTPSAPQGGPDTQY

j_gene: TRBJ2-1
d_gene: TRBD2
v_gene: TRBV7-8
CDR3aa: ASSFLGVAGAGEQF

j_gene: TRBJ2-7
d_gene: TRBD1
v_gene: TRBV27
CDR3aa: ASSTKPGGGAYEQY

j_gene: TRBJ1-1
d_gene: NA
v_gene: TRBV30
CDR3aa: AWSPPAGLNTEAF

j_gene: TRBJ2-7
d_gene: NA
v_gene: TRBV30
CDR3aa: AWSRTALEQY

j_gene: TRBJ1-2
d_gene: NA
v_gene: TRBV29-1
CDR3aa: SVELNYGYT

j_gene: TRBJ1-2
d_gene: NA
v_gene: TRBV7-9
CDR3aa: ASSWGQYYGYT

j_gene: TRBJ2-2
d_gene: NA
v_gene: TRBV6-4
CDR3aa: ASSTGEAGELF

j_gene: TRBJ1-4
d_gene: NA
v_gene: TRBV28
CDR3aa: ASSLPRATNEKLF

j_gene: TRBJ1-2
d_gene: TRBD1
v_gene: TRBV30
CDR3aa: AWSQNRGVNYGYT

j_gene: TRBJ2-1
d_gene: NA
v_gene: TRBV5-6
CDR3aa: ASSLSSNNEQF

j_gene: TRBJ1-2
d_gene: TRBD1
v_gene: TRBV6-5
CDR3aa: ASSLPGQSYGYT

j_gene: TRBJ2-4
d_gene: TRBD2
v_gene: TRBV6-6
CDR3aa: ASSYGTSKNIQY

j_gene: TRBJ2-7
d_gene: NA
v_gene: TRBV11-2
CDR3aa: ASSLVDFWLTYEQY

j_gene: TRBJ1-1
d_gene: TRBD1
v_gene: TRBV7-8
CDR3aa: ASSTQGAANTEAF

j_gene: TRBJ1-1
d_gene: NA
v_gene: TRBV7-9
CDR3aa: ASSREGERAF